This T cell receptor beta chain was retrieved from a study of CD8 T cells in ankylosing spondylitis. A few counts support this clonotype. What it binds is not known. Trimming pared 8 bases from V and 4 bases from J, leaving 8 bases between. Germline V lookup: CDR1 ENHRY, CDR2 SYGVKD. This CDR3 comprises 12 residues. The TCR beta libraries were generated through quantitative 5'-RACE incorporating molecular barcodes. MiXCR, run by TCRdb on the 5' RACE reads, gives a single entry per CDR3 protein. The table records 300,000 to 350,000 distinct CDR3 sequences, roughly 14% of them present only once. Overall study findings and caveats: Disease-linked clones bore a CD8+ phenotype and were relatively rare in peripheral blood. Matched ankylosing spondylitis synovial fluid reportedly contained a significantly enriched population of disease-linked clones. A TCR beta motif of eight highly homologous variants appeared characteristic of ankylosing spondylitis blood.

This TCR was recovered from a male donor with ankylosing spondylitis or in good health (not recorded which). The specimen was blood, either unsorted or a sorted T cell fraction (not recorded which). The rearrangement links TRBV10-3 to TRBJ2-2; D tentatively reads TRBD1 or TRBD2 (5 bases each). The CDR3 DNA sequence: TGTGCCATCGCAGGGACCACCGGGGAGCTGTTTTTT. Translating it yields CAIAGTTGELFF.